The sequence of this T cell receptor beta chain was determined in a study of blood T cell repertoires in COVID-19. Study context: Specimens from acute and convalescent COVID-19 originated in the United States, Italy and Spain.

Each participant's cohort was designated according to participant-reported clinical history. J gave up 4 bases and V 4 bases, and 7 bases lay outside the gene matches. CDR3 size: 15 residues. Germline values: CDR1 MGHDK, CDR2 SYGVNS. Source study methods: Amplification of reference gene primers provided the estimated nucleated cell counts. Profiling relied on immunoSEQ multiplex PCR, and the TCRdb table lists in-frame clones only, not all of them. The DNA gave D and trimming, while V, J and clone size come from that table. The profile shows under 350,000 clones, 70% to 90% of them singletons. The specimen was PBMCs or T cells enriched from blood (not recorded which). This TCR came from a woman in her thirties or forties with acute COVID-19. This chain connects TRBV25-1 to TRBJ2-3; 8 bases are a match to TRBD1. CDR3 amino acids: CASSVDRGEADTQYF. CDR3 sequence (DNA): TGTGCCAGCAGTGTCGACAGGGGAGAGGCAGATACGCAGTATTTT.